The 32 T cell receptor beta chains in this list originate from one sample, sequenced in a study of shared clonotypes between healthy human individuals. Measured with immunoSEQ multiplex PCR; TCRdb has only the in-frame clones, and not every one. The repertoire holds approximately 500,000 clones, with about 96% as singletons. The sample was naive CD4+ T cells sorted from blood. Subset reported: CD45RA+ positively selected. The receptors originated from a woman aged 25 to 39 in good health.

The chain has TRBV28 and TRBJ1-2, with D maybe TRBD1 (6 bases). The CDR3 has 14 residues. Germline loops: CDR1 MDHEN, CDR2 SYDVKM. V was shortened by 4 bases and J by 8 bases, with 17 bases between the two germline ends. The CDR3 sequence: CASSSPIFQGGYTF. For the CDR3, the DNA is TGTGCCAGCAGTTCCCCAATCTTTCAGGGGGGCTACACCTTC.

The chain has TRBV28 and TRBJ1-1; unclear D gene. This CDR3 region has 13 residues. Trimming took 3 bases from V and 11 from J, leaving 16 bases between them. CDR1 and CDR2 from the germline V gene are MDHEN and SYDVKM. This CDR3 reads CASSFLIGEPAFF. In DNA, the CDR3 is TGTGCCAGCAGTTTCCTTATTGGCGAACCGGCTTTCTTT.

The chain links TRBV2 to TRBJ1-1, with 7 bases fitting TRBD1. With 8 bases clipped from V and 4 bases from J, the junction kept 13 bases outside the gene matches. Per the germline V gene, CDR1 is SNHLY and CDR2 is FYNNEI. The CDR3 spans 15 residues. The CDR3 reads CASAPYDQGGTEAFF. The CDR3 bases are TGTGCCAGCGCCCCGTATGACCAGGGGGGCACTGAAGCTTTCTTT.

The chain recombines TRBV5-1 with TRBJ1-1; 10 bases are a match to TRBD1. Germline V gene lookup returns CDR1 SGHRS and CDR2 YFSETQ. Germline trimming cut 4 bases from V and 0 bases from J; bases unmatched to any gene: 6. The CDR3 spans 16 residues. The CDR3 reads CASSPGQGLVNTEAFF. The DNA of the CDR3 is TGCGCCAGCAGCCCGGGACAGGGGCTGGTGAACACTGAAGCTTTCTTT.

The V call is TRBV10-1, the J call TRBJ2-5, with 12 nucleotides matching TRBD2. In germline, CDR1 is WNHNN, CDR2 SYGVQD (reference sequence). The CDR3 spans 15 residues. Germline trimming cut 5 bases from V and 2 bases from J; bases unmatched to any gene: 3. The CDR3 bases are TGCGCCAGCAGTAAAGGGACTAGCGGGCAAGAGACCCAGTACTTC. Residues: CASSKGTSGQETQYF.

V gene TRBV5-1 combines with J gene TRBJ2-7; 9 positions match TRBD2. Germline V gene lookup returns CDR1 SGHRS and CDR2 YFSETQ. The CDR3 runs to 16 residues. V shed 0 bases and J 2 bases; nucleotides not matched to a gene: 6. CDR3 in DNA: TGCGCCAGCAGCTTGGCCCTCCTAGCGGGAACCTACGAGCAGTACTTC. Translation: CASSLALLAGTYEQYF. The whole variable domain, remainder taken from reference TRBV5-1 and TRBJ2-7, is KAGVTQTPRYLIKTRGQQVTLSCSPISGHRSVSWYQQTPGQGLQFLFEYFSETQRNKGNFPGRFSGRQFSNSRSEMNVSTLELGDSALYLCASSLALLAGTYEQYFGPGTRLTVT.

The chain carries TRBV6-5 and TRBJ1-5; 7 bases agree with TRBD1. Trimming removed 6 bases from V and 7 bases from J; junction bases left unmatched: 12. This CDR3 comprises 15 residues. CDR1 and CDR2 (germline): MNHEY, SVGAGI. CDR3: CASRLRQGSWQPQHF. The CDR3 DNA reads TGTGCCAGCAGACTTCGACAGGGCTCCTGGCAGCCCCAGCATTTT.

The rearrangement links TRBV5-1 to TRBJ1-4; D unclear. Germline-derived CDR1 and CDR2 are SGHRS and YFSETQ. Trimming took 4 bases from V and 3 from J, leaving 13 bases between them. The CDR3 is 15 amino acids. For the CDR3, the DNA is TGCGCCAGCAGCAACTCAGCAAAACCTAATGAAAAACTGTTTTTT. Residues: CASSNSAKPNEKLFF.

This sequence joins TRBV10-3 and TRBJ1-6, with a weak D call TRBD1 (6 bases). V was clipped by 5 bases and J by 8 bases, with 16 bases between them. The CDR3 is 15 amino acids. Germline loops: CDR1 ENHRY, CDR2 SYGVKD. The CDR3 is CAISLRGGGDSPLHF. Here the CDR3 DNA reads TGTGCCATCAGTCTCAGGGGAGGCGGGGATTCACCCCTCCACTTT.

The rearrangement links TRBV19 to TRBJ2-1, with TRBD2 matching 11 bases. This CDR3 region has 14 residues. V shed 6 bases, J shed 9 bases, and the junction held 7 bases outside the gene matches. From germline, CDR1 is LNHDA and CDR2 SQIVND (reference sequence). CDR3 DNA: TGTGCCAGTAGGATACTAGCGGGAGAGCGTGAGCAGTTCTTC. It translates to CASRILAGEREQFF.

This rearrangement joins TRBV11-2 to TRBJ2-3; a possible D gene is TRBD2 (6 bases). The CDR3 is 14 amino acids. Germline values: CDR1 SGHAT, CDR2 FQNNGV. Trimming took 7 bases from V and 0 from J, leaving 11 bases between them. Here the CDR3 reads CASNWEASTDTQYF. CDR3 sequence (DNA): TGTGCCAGCAACTGGGAGGCCAGCACAGATACGCAGTATTTT. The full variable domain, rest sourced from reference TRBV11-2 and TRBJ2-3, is EAGVAQSPRYKIIEKRQSVAFWCNPISGHATLYWYQQILGQGPKLLIQFQNNGVVDDSQLPKDRFSAERLKGVDSTLKIQPAKLEDSAVYLCASNWEASTDTQYFGPGTRLTVL.

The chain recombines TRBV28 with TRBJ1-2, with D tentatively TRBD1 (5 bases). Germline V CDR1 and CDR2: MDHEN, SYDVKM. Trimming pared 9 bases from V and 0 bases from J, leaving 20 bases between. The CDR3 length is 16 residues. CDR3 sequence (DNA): TGTGCCAGTACCGACAGCGCAATCCCAGCTAACTATGGCTACACCTTC. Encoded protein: CASTDSAIPANYGYTF.

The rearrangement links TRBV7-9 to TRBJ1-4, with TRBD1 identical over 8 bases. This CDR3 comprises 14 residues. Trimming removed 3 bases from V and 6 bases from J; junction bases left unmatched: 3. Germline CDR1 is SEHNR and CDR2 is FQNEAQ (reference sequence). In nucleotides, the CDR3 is TGTGCCAGCAGCTTCGGACAGGGTGATGAAAAACTGTTTTTT. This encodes CASSFGQGDEKLFF.

CDR3: CASSYFPGSGGEQYF. In nucleotides, the CDR3 is TGTGCCAGCAGTTACTTCCCAGGGAGTGGCGGCGAGCAGTACTTC. The chain is built from TRBV6-5 and TRBJ2-7; D is tentatively TRBD1 or TRBD2 (5 bases each). The CDR3 is made up of 15 amino acids. Trimming left V 1 base short and J 6 bases short, with 16 bases between. The germline CDR1 and CDR2 sequences are MNHEY and SVGAGI.

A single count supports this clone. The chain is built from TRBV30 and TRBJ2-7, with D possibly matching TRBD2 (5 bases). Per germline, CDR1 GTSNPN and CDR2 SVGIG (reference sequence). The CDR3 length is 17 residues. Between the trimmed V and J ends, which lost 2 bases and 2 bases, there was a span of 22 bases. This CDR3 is CAWSRGLVGGRPYEQYF. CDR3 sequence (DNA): TGTGCCTGGAGTCGCGGGTTGGTTGGCGGAAGGCCCTACGAGCAGTACTTC.

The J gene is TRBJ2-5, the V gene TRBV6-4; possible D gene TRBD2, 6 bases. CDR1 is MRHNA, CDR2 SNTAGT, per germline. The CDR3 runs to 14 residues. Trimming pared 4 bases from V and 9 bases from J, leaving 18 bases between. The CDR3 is CASSATTGGSPQYF. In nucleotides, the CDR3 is TGTGCCAGCAGTGCCACAACTGGGGGGAGTCCCCAGTACTTC.

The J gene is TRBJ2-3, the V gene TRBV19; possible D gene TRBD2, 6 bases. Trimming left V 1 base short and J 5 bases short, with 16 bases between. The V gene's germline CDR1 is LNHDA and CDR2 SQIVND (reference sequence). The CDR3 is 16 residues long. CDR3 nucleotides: TGTGCCAGTAGTATAGGTGGTAGCGGATACCTAGATACGCAGTATTTT. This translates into CASSIGGSGYLDTQYF.

CDR3 in amino acids: CACGTTGNTIYF. CDR3 DNA sequence: TGTGCCTGCGGGACAACTGGAAACACCATATATTTT. The chain links TRBV6-1 to TRBJ1-3; D possibly corresponds to TRBD1 (6 bases). V gave up 11 bases and J gave up 2 bases, with 10 bases separating them. The length of the CDR3 is 12 residues. In germline, CDR1 is MNHNS, CDR2 SASEGT.

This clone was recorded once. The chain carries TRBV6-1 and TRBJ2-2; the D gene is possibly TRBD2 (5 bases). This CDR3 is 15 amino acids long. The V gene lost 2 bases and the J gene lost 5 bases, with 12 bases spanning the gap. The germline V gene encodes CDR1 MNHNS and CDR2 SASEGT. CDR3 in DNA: TGTGCCAGCAGTGAAAATCACGGCGGGACCGGGGAGCTGTTTTTT. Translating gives CASSENHGGTGELFF.

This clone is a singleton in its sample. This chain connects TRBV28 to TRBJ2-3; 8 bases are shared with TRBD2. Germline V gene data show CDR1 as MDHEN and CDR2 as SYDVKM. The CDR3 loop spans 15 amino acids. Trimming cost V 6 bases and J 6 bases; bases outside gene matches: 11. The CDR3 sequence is CASSPGGRLSDTQYF. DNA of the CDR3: TGTGCCAGCAGCCCGGGGGGGCGCTTGTCGGATACGCAGTATTTT.

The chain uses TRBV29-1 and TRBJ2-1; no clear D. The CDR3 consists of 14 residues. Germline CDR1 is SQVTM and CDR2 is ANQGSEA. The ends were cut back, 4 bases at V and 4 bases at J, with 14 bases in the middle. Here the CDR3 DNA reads TGCAGCGTTGGGTCTCGAGGTCCTTACAATGAGCAGTTCTTC. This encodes CSVGSRGPYNEQFF.

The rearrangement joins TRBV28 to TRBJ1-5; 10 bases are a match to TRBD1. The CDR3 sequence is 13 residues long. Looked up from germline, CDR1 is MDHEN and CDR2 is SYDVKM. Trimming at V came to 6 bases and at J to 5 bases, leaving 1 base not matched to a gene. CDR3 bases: TGTGCCAGCAGGGGACAGGGGTATCAGCCCCAGCATTTT. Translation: CASRGQGYQPQHF.

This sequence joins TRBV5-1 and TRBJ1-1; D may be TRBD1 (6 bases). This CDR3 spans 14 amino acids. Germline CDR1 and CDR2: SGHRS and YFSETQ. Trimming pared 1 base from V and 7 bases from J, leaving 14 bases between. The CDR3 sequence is CASSLLLQGDEAFF. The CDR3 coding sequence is TGCGCCAGCAGCTTGCTTCTACAGGGAGATGAAGCTTTCTTT.

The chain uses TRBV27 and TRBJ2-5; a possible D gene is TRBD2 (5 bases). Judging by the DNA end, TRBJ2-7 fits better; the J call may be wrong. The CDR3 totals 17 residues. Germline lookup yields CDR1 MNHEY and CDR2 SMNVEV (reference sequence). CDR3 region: CASNPTGLGKSSYEQYF. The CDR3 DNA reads TGTGCCAGCAACCCTACGGGCCTCGGGAAAAGCTCCTACGAGCAGTACTTC.

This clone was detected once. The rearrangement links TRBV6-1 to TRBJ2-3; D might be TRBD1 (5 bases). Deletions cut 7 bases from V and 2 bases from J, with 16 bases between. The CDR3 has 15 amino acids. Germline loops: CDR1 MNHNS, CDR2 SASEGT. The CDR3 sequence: CASTPTASVTDTQYF. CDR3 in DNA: TGTGCCAGCACCCCGACAGCATCGGTCACAGATACGCAGTATTTT.

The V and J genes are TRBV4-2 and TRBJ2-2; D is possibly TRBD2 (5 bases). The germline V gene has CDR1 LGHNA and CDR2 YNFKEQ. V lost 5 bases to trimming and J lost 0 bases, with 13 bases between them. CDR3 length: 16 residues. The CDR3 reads CASSMEDGSNTGELFF. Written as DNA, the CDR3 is TGTGCCAGCAGCATGGAGGATGGTTCGAACACCGGGGAGCTGTTTTTT.

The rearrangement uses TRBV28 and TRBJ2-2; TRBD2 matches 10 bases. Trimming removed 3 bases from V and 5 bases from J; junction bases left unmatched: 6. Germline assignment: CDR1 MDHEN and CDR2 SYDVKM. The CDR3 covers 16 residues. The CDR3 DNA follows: TGTGCCAGCAGTTTGCTAGCGGGAGTAGGAACCGGGGAGCTGTTTTTT. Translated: CASSLLAGVGTGELFF.

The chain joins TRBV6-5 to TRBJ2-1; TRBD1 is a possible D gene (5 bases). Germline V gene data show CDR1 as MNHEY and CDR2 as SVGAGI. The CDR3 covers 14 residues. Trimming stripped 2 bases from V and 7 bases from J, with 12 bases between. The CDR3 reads CASSYDQGINEQFF. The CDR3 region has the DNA TGTGCCAGCAGTTACGACCAGGGTATAAATGAGCAGTTCTTC.

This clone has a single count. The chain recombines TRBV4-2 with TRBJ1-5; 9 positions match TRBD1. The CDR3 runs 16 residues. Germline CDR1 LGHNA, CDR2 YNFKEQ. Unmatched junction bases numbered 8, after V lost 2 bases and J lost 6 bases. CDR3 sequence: CASSQQQGAQSQPQHF. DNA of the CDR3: TGTGCCAGCAGCCAACAACAGGGGGCGCAGAGTCAGCCCCAGCATTTT.

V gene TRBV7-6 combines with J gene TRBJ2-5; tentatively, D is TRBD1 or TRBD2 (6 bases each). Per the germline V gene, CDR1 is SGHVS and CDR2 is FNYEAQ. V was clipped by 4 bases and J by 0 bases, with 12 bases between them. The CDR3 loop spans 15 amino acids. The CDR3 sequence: CASSSRRDNQETQYF. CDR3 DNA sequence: TGTGCCAGCAGCTCCAGGAGGGACAACCAAGAGACCCAGTACTTC.

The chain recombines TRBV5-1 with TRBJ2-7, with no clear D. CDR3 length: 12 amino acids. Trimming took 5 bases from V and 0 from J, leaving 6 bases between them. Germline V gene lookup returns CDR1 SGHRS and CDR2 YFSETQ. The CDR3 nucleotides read TGCGCCAGCAGATCGCCCTCCTACGAGCAGTACTTC. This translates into CASRSPSYEQYF.

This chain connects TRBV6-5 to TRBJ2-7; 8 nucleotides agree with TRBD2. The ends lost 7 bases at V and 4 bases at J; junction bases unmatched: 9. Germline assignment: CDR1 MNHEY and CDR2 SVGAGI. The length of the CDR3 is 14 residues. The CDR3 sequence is CASTTSGRIYEQYF. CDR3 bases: TGTGCCAGCACCACTAGCGGAAGGATTTACGAGCAGTACTTC.